This T cell receptor beta chain was obtained from a study of blood T cell repertoires in COVID-19. CDR3 size: 14 residues. The germline CDR1 and CDR2 sequences are SGHRS and YFSETQ. The V and J ends lost 1 base and 1 base respectively, with 8 bases between them. Repertoires were generated with immunoSEQ multiplex PCR, while TCRdb's copy carries only in-frame clones and drops some. The table records approximately 220,000 clones, roughly 80% of them present only once. This chain joins TRBV5-1 and TRBJ1-1, with a weak D call TRBD1 (6 bases). The TCR was taken from an elderly woman with acute or convalescent COVID-19. Sequencing was carried out using peripheral blood. CDR3 in amino acids: CASSLIQGNTEAFF. The CDR3 DNA reads as TGCGCCAGCAGCTTGATACAGGGGAACACTGAAGCTTTCTTT.